This TCR beta chain derives from a study of blood T cell repertoires in COVID-19. About the research overall: Samples of COVID-19 (acute and convalescent) were obtained from the United States, Italy and Spain. PBMCs, B-cell-depleted T cells, or T cells provided the cDNA or gDNA that made up the material.

Authors' methods: Reference gene primer amplification yielded estimated nucleated cell counts. Repertoires were generated with immunoSEQ multiplex PCR, while TCRdb's copy carries only in-frame clones and drops some. V, J and clone size are those of that table, while D and trimming were read from the DNA. The sample has some 390,000 clones, 89% seen once. J gave up 1 base and V 2 bases, and 4 bases lay outside the gene matches. The CDR3 runs 15 residues. The germline V gene has CDR1 GTSNPN and CDR2 SVGIG (reference sequence). Seattle cases were enrolled at active infection and followed longitudinally. The V gene is TRBV30, the J gene TRBJ1-5, with 8 bases that match TRBD1. This clonotype was sampled from a woman between 35 and 50 years old with COVID-19, enrolled during active disease. Source material: peripheral blood. The CDR3 loop is CAWSQGAWSNQPQHF. The CDR3 coding sequence is TGTGCCTGGAGTCAGGGGGCGTGGAGCAATCAGCCCCAGCATTTT.